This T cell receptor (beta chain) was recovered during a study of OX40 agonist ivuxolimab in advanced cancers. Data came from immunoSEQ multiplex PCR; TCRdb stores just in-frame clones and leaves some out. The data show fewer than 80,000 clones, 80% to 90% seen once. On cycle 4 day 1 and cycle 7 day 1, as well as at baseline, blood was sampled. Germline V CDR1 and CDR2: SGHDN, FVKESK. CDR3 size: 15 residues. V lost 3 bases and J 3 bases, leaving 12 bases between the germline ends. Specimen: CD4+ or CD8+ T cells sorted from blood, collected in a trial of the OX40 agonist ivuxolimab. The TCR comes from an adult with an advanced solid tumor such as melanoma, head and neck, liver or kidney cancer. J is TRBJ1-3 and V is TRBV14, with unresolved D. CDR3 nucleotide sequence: TGTGCCAGCAGCCAGTCCGGCGGGTTTGGAAACACCATATATTTT. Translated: CASSQSGGFGNTIYF.